The next 4 T cell receptor beta chains were all read from a single sample in a study of cytomegalovirus exposure and HLA in healthy donors. Primers: 60 Vbeta forward and 13 Jbeta reverse. Sequenced by immunoSEQ multiplex PCR; TCRdb stores in-frame clones only, minus some. The sample lists under 150,000 clones, over 75% occurring once. The sequenced sample was PBMCs. The receptors were gathered from a boy aged 5 to 17 in good health and CMV-seronegative.

This chain uses TRBV7-2 with TRBJ2-7, with D perhaps matching TRBD1 (5 bases). Germline loops: CDR1 SGHTA, CDR2 FQGNSA. V dropped 1 base and J dropped 1 base, with 11 bases sitting between them. This CDR3 spans 15 amino acids. For the CDR3, the DNA is TGTGCCAGCAGCTTAGTGACGGACAAATCCTACGAGCAGTACTTC. It specifies CASSLVTDKSYEQYF.

The V gene is TRBV21-1, the J gene TRBJ2-3; the listed D gene, TRBD1, was not tested against the DNA. TRBV21-1 is given as a pseudogene. CDR3 length equals 16 residues. The CDR3 DNA follows: TGTGCCAGCAGCCTCCGCTGGACAGGGGCCACAGATACGCAGTATTTT. As protein: CASSLRWTGATDTQYF.

This clone was observed a handful of times. This sequence joins TRBV4-1 and TRBJ2-7; tentatively, D is TRBD1 (6 bases). Between the trimmed V and J ends, which lost 2 bases and 6 bases, there was a span of 14 bases. Germline CDR1 reads MGHRA; CDR2 reads YSYEKL. This CDR3 spans 14 amino acids. CDR3: CASSQLGGDGEQYF. Written as DNA, the CDR3 is TGCGCCAGCAGCCAACTTGGGGGCGACGGCGAGCAGTACTTC.

This chain uses TRBV19 with TRBJ1-1, with D possibly TRBD1 on 6 matching bases. The V end was cut by 5 bases, the J end by 0 bases, with 16 bases between. The CDR3 is made up of 16 amino acids. Germline V lookup: CDR1 LNHDA, CDR2 SQIVND (reference sequence). The CDR3 DNA sequence: TGTGCCAGTAGTTCCGCAGGGGTGGATGTGAACACTGAAGCTTTCTTT. This codes for CASSSAGVDVNTEAFF.